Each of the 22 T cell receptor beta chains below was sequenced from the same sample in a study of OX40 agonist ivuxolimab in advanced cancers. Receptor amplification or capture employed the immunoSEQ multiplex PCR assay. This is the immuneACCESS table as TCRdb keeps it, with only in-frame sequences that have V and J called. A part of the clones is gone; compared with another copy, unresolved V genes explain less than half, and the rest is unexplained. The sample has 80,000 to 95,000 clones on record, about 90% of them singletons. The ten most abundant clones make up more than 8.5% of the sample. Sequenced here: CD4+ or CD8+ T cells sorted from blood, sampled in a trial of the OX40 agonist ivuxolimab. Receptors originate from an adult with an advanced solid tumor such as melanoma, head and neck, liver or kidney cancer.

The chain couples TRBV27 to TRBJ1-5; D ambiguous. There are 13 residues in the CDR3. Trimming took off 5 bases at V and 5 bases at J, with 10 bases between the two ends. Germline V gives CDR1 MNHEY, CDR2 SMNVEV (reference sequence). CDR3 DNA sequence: TGTGCCAGCAGTCCTCTGAAGGATCAGCCCCAGCATTTT. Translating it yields CASSPLKDQPQHF.

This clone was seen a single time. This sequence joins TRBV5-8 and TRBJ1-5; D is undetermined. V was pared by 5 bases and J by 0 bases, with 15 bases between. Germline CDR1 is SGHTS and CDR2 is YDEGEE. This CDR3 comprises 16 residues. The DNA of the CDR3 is TGTGCCAGCAGTTGGGCAGGAATTCATAGCAATCAGCCCCAGCATTTT. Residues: CASSWAGIHSNQPQHF.

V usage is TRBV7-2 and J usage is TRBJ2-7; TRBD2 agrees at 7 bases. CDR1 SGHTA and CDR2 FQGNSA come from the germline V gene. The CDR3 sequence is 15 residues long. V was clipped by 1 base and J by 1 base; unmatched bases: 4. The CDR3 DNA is TGTGCCAGCAGCTTAGATGGAGCGGGGTCCTACGAGCAGTACTTC. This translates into CASSLDGAGSYEQYF.

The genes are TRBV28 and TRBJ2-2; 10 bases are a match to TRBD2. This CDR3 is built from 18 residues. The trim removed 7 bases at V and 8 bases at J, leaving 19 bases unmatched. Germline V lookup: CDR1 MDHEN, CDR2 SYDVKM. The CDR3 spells CASTPFGASGSGKGELFF. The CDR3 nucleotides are TGTGCCAGCACCCCCTTCGGGGCTAGCGGGAGTGGAAAGGGGGAGCTGTTTTTT.

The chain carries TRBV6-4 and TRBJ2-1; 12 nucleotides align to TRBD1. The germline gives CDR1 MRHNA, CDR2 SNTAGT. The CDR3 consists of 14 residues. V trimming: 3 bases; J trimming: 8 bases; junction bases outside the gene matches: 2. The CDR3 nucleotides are TGTGCCAGCAGTGAGGGGACAGGGGGCCATGAGCAGTTCTTC. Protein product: CASSEGTGGHEQFF.

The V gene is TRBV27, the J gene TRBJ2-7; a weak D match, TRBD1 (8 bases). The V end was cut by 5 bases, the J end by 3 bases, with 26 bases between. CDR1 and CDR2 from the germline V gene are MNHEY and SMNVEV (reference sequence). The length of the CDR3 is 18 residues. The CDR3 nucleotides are TGTGCCAGCAGTAAGCAGGGGGCCTTTCGAGCGGGACTCTACGAGCAGTACTTC. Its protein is CASSKQGAFRAGLYEQYF.

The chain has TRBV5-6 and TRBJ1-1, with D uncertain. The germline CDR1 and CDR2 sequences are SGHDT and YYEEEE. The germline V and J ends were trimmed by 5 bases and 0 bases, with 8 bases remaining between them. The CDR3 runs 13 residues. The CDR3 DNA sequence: TGTGCCAGCAGTTCTGACATGAACACTGAAGCTTTCTTT. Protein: CASSSDMNTEAFF.

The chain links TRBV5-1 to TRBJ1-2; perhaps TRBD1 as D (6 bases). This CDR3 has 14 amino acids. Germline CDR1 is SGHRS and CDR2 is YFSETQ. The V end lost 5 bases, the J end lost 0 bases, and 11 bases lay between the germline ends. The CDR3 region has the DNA TGCGCCAGCAGGGCGGGGGCCGCTAACTATGGCTACACCTTC. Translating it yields CASRAGAANYGYTF.

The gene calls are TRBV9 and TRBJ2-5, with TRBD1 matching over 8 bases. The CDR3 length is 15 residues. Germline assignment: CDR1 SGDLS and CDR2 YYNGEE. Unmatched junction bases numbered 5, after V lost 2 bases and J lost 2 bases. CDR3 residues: CASSVTGTGQETQYF. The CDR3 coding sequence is TGTGCCAGCAGCGTCACCGGGACAGGACAAGAGACCCAGTACTTC. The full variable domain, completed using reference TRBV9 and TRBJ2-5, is DSGVTQTPKHLITATGQRVTLRCSPRSGDLSVYWYQQSLDQGLQFLIQYYNGEERAKGNILERFSAQQFPDLHSELNLSSLELGDSALYFCASSVTGTGQETQYFGPGTRLLVL.

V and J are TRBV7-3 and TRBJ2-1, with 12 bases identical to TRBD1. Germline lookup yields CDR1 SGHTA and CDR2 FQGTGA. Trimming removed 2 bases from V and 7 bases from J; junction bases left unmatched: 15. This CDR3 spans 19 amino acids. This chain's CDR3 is CASSLSGTGGGGVWNEQFF. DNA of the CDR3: TGTGCCAGCAGCTTATCCGGGACAGGGGGCGGAGGAGTATGGAATGAGCAGTTCTTC.

In DNA form, the CDR3 reads TGTGCCAGCAGTCCCAGGACAGGGGGCAGTTTTAGCAATCAGCCCCAGCATTTT. Protein product: CASSPRTGGSFSNQPQHF. V gene TRBV27 combines with J gene TRBJ1-5; 11 nucleotides match TRBD1. Germline CDR1 reads MNHEY; CDR2 reads SMNVEV (reference sequence). This CDR3 is 18 amino acids long. The junction had 9 bases not matched to a gene; V was cut back by 5 bases and J by 0 bases.

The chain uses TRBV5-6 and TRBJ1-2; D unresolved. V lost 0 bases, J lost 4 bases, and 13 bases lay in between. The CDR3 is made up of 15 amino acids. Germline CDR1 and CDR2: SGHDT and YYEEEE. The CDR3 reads CASSLARPHVYGYTF. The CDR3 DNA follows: TGTGCCAGCAGCTTGGCACGCCCCCACGTCTATGGCTACACCTTC. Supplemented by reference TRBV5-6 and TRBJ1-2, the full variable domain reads DAGVTQSPTHLIKTRGQQVTLRCSPKSGHDTVSWYQQALGQGPQFIFQYYEEEERQRGNFPDRFSGHQFPNYSSELNVNALLLGDSALYLCASSLARPHVYGYTFGSGTRLTVV.

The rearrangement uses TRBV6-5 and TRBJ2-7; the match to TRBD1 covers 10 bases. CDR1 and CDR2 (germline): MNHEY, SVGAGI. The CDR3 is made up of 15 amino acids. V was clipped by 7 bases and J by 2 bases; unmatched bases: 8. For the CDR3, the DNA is TGTGCCAGCACCAACCAAGGGACAGGGGCCTACGAGCAGTACTTC. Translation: CASTNQGTGAYEQYF.

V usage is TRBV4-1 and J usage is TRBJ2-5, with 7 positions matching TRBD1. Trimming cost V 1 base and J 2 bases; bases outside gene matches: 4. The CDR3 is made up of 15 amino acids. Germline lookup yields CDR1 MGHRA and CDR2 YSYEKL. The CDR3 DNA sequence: TGCGCCAGCAGCCAAGTGTGGGACAGACAAGAGACCCAGTACTTC. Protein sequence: CASSQVWDRQETQYF.

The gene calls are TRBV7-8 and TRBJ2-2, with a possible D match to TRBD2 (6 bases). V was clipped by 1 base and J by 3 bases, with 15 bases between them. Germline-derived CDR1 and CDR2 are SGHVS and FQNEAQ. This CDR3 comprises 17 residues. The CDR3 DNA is TGTGCCAGCAGCTTAGTCGCCCTGGGACTTTACACCGGGGAGCTGTTTTTT. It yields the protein CASSLVALGLYTGELFF. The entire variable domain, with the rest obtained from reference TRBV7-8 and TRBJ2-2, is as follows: GAGVSQSPRYKVAKRGQDVALRCDPISGHVSLFWYQQALGQGPEFLTYFQNEAQLDKSGLPSDRFFAERPEGSVSTLKIQRTQQEDSAVYLCASSLVALGLYTGELFFGEGSRLTVL.

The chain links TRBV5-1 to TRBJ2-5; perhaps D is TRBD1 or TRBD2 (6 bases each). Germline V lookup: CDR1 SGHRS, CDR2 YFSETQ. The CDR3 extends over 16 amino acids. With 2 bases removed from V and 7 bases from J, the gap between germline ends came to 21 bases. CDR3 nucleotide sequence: TGCGCCAGCAGCTTAGGGGGGCGAATATTTGCGGGGACCCAGTACTTC. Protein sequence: CASSLGGRIFAGTQYF.

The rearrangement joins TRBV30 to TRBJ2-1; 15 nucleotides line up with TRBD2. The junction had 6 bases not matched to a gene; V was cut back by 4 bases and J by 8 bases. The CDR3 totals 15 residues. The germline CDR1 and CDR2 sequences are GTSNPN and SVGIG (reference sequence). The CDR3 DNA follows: TGTGCCTGGAACAGGGGACTAGCGGGAGGCGATGAGCAGTTCTTC. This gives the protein CAWNRGLAGGDEQFF.

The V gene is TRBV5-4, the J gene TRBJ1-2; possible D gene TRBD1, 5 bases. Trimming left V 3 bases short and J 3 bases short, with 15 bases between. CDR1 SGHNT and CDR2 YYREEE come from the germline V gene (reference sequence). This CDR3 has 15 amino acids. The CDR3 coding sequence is TGTGCCAGCAGCTGGGGATTGGGGACCGACTATGGCTACACCTTC. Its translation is CASSWGLGTDYGYTF. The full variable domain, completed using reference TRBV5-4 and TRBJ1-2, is ETGVTQSPTHLIKTRGQQVTLRCSSQSGHNTVSWYQQALGQGPQFIFQYYREEENGRGNFPPRFSGLQFPNYSSELNVNALELDDSALYLCASSWGLGTDYGYTFGSGTRLTVV.

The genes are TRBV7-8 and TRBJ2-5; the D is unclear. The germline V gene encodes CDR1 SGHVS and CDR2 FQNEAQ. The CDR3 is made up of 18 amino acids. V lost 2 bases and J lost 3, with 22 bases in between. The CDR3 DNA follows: TGTGCCAGCAGCTTACGTCCGCCCCGAAGTTCGGCAGAAGAGACCCAGTACTTC. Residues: CASSLRPPRSSAEETQYF.

The CDR3 DNA is TGTGCCAGCAGCCACCGTGGGAGTTACAATGAGCAGTTCTTC. Amino acid sequence: CASSHRGSYNEQFF. The V call is TRBV27, the J call TRBJ2-1, with a weak D call TRBD2 (5 bases). V was pared by 6 bases and J by 4 bases, with 13 bases between. The length of the CDR3 is 14 residues. CDR1 is MNHEY and CDR2 is SMNVEV in the germline V gene (reference sequence).

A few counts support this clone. The CDR3 nucleotides are TGTGCCAGCTCATCGGACAGGCGGAACACTGAAGCTTTCTTT. Its translation is CASSSDRRNTEAFF. The chain joins TRBV18 to TRBJ1-1; 7 positions agree with TRBD1. The CDR3 is 14 residues long. Per germline, CDR1 KGHSH and CDR2 LQKENI. After removal of 5 bases from V and 1 base from J, the junction contained 4 bases not matched to a gene.

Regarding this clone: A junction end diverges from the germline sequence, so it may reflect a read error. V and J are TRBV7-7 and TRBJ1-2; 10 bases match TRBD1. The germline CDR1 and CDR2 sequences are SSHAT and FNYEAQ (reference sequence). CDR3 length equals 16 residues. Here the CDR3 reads CASSLSPYDRGQGYTF. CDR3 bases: TGTGCTAGCAGCTTAAGCCCTTATGACAGGGGGCAAGGCTACACCTTC. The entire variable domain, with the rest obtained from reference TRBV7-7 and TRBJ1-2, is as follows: GAGVSQSPRYKVTKRGQDVTLRCDPISSHATLYWYQQALGQGPEFLTYFNYEAQPDKSGLPSDRFSAERPEGSISTLTIQRTEQRDSAMYRCASSLSPYDRGQGYTFGSGTRLTVV.